This T cell receptor beta chain was documented in a study of T cells in localized non-small cell lung cancer (dated by TCRdb to 2018 to 2021). About the investigation overall: The study examined T cell repertoires in a few hundred patients with early-stage NSCLC and compared tumors with uninvolved tumor-adjacent lungs. All 250 or so NSCLC patients in the cohort were treatment-naive and had localized lung tumors that were resected. A mean age of around 69 years was recorded for the NSCLC patients, of whom under 150 were male and about a hundred were female. The research as a whole found: Because the study design was exploratory, TCR variables were selected using unadjusted p-values without false-discovery rate correction. Higher blood T cell density associated with longer overall survival, while higher adjacent-lung clonality associated with shorter survival. Uninvolved tumor-adjacent lung showed the highest T cell clonality, higher than tumor, which suggests more focused antigenic responses in the adjacent lung. Because multi-region sequencing of the tumors was not done, intratumor heterogeneity could not be ruled out. A median of around 50 of the top 100 tumor clones turned up in the paired uninvolved adjacent lung, and some 28 of those clones also ranked among the top 100 of that same adjacent lung.

A remark on this clone: Its antigen is unknown. No base quality information exists; no much larger clone differs at one position.

At diagnosis, tumor, uninvolved tumor-adjacent lung and peripheral blood were collected and then preserved as a mix of FFPE and fresh-frozen material. Blood samples were analyzed as peripheral blood mononuclear cells for TCR repertoire profiling. TCR beta CDR3 regions were sequenced from DNA using the immunoSEQ Assay. From the authors' description of their analysis: To compute T cell density, TCR beta template counts were normalized to usable DNA, which was estimated by amplifying housekeeping genes. The preseqR package was used to estimate richness by extrapolating to 400,000 templates for PBMC samples and to 120,000 templates for tissue samples. Clonality was taken to be one minus Pielou's evenness. Tissue-enriched TCRs were identified by differential abundance testing using productive amino-acid clonotypes, minimum total count 5 and alpha 0.1. The Jaccard Index and the Morisita Overlap Index were used to measure repertoire overlap between compartments. GLIPH grouped TCR beta CDR3s together with public tetramer-defined viral CDR3s, and a viral motif had to include at least three viral sequences and show V-gene enrichment. TCRdb took over this immuneACCESS table, retaining in-frame rearrangements with V and J assigned. Such tables are incomplete; in checked studies, under half of the missing clones stem from an unresolved V gene, and the remainder is unexplained. The DNA gave D and trimming, while V, J and clone size come from that table. This sample gives about 60,000 clones in total; 85% to 90% of them show up just once. The leading ten clones occupy under 2.5% of the sample.

The sample was peripheral blood, taken before any cancer treatment. This clonotype was sampled from a woman aged 40 to 75 with stage I lung adenocarcinoma.

CDR3 reads: CASSPKGPGVETQYF. The DNA reads TGTGCCAGCAGTCCGAAGGGACCGGGAGTGGAGACCCAGTACTTC. The receptor chain draws on TRBV27 and TRBJ2-5; TRBD2 is perhaps the D gene, given 6 matching bases. The CDR3 spans 15 residues, from the cysteine through the phenylalanine. The only DNA kept is the CDR3, 45 bases in frame from the first base. V is pared back by 5 bases and J by 5 bases, with 18 bases lying between the germline termini. As encoded in the germline V gene (reference sequence), CDR1 is MNHEY while CDR2 is SMNVEV.